This T cell receptor (beta chain) derives from a study of cytomegalovirus exposure and HLA in healthy donors. General study results and limits: Most TCR sequences showed up rarely, but some public TCRs showed up in many donors. Listed as cytomegalovirus-associated were 150 to 200 TCR beta chains.

Measured with immunoSEQ multiplex PCR; TCRdb has only the in-frame clones, and not every one. The sample contains 95,000 to 150,000 clones, more than 75% of which appear only once. Turning to this clone: No antigen is known for it.

Germline V gene sequence: CDR1 KGHSH, CDR2 LQKENI. The V gene end was trimmed by 3 bases and the J gene end by 3 bases; junction bases not matched to a gene: 2. CDR3 size: 15 residues. The sequenced material came from PBMCs. The rearrangement links TRBV18 to TRBJ2-2; 9 positions agree with TRBD1. The clonotype comes from a woman between 25 and 40 years old in good health and CMV-seronegative. CDR3 loop: CASSPRTGDTGELFF. For the CDR3, the DNA is TGTGCCAGCTCACCCCGGACAGGGGACACCGGGGAGCTGTTTTTT.